This passage covers 28 T cell receptor beta chains from one sample sequenced in a study of tumor-infiltrating lymphocytes in oesophageal squamous cell carcinoma. In TCRdb, the PCR reads were re-called with MiXCR into one record per CDR3 protein. The repertoire holds some 25,000 distinct CDR3 sequences, with more than 35% as singletons. Sequenced material: esophageal tumor tissue. Receptors originate from a male donor with esophageal squamous cell carcinoma.

The chain carries TRBV7-8 and TRBJ1-1, with D possibly being TRBD1 (5 bases). With 2 bases removed from V and 6 bases from J, the gap between germline ends came to 13 bases. CDR1 SGHVS and CDR2 FQNEAQ come from the germline V gene. The CDR3 runs 14 residues. CDR3 residues: CASSLQQGYSEAFF. The CDR3 DNA follows: TGTGCCAGCAGCTTACAGCAGGGTTACTCTGAAGCTTTCTTT.

This clonotype was observed a handful of times. The chain links TRBV7-6 to TRBJ2-7; 10 bases map to TRBD1. Germline V gene sequence: CDR1 SGHVS, CDR2 FNYEAQ. The ends lost 3 bases at V and 5 bases at J; junction bases unmatched: 4. The CDR3 totals 14 residues. CDR3 residues: CASSFMGQGNEQYF. The DNA of the CDR3 is TGTGCCAGCAGCTTCATGGGACAGGGGAACGAGCAGTACTTC.

This clonotype was detected many times. CDR3 in amino acids: CASSGSGYGYTF. The DNA for the CDR3 is TGTGCCAGTTCCGGGTCGGGCTATGGCTACACCTTC. This chain links TRBV28 with TRBJ1-2; unclear D gene. CDR1 MDHEN and CDR2 SYDVKM come from the germline V gene. The V end was cut by 9 bases, the J end by 4 bases, with 12 bases between. The CDR3 extends over 12 amino acids.

The chain joins TRBV7-4 to TRBJ1-4; perhaps TRBD1 as D (5 bases). CDR3 length: 14 residues. V dropped 2 bases and J dropped 7 bases, with 11 bases sitting between them. From germline, CDR1 is SGHVT and CDR2 SQSDAQ. The CDR3 DNA sequence: TGTGCCAGCAGCTTAACCAGGGAGGGTGAAAAACTGTTTTTT. Protein product: CASSLTREGEKLFF.

With respect to this clonotype: This may be a read error: a much more frequent sequence differs by one nucleotide. The V and J genes are TRBV5-3 and TRBJ2-7; D might be TRBD1 or TRBD2, each matching 5 bases. The J call may be in error: the DNA end matches TRBJ2-1 better. TRBV5-3 is an open reading frame whose function is uncertain. CDR3 size: 13 residues. This CDR3 reads CASSRDGAYEQFF. CDR3 bases: TGTGCCAGCAGCCGGGACGGAGCCTACGAGCAGTTCTTC.

This clonotype was recorded many times. The gene calls are TRBV7-9 and TRBJ2-5; possible D gene TRBD2, 5 bases. V gave up 4 bases and J gave up 4 bases, with 13 bases separating them. Germline V lookup: CDR1 SEHNR, CDR2 FQNEAQ (reference sequence). CDR3 size: 14 residues. This CDR3 is CASSSPLRGETQYF. CDR3 nucleotides: TGTGCCAGCAGCTCCCCCCTCCGGGGAGAGACCCAGTACTTC.

V usage is TRBV4-1 and J usage is TRBJ1-2, with D uncertain. CDR1 is MGHRA and CDR2 is YSYEKL in the germline V gene. The germline V and J ends were trimmed by 4 bases and 4 bases, with 13 bases remaining between them. The CDR3 has 14 amino acids. This chain's CDR3 is CASSLIDLGYGYTF. The CDR3 DNA sequence: TGCGCCAGCAGCCTAATTGATCTAGGCTATGGCTACACCTTC.

The chain recombines TRBV30 with TRBJ2-6, with D perhaps TRBD1 or TRBD2 (5 bases each). V shed 7 bases and J shed 2 bases, with 12 bases lying between them. The length of the CDR3 is 14 residues. In germline, CDR1 is GTSNPN, CDR2 SVGIG (reference sequence). CDR3 bases: TGTGCCTCCTACCGGGACGCTGGGGCCAACGTCCTGACTTTC. Its translation: CASYRDAGANVLTF.

V and J are TRBV5-1 and TRBJ1-1; unclear D gene. The CDR3 contains 14 residues. The V gene's germline CDR1 is SGHRS and CDR2 YFSETQ. With 3 bases removed from V and 2 bases from J, the gap between germline ends came to 11 bases. CDR3 nucleotide sequence: TGCGCCAGCAGCTCGAGAGACCCTAACACTGAAGCTTTCTTT. Amino acids: CASSSRDPNTEAFF.

With regard to this clonotype: No conserved phenylalanine or tryptophan is present at the end of the CDR3, so a read error is the likely explanation. No DNA is shown, since the ends of the CDR3 on it are uncertain; the CDR3 is the one TCRdb lists. The rearrangement links TRBV6-1 to TRBJ2-7; the table's D call of TRBD1 was not tested on the DNA. CDR1 and CDR2 (germline): MNHNS, SASEGT. From its first to its last residue, the CDR3 has 17 amino acids. CDR3 sequence reads: CASRATGVTYNEQFFGS.

This chain joins TRBV7-2 and TRBJ1-2; no clear D gene. The CDR3 spans 13 residues. The V gene lost 6 bases and the J gene lost 4 bases, with 12 bases spanning the gap. CDR1 and CDR2 from the germline V gene are SGHTA and FQGNSA. The CDR3, as DNA: TGTGCCAGCAGTCCCGACGGATTCTATGGCTACACCTTC. Amino acid sequence: CASSPDGFYGYTF.

This clonotype was seen many times. The chain recombines TRBV28 with TRBJ1-2; no clear D gene. The CDR3 runs 14 residues. Deletions cut 5 bases from V and 5 bases from J, with 15 bases between. The V gene's germline CDR1 is MDHEN and CDR2 SYDVKM. CDR3 sequence reads: CASSPAEPGYGYTF. The DNA of the CDR3 is TGTGCCAGCAGTCCGGCGGAACCGGGGTATGGCTACACCTTC.

This clonotype was seen only a few times. This chain links TRBV5-1 with TRBJ1-1, with 10 bases matching TRBD1. The germline V gene encodes CDR1 SGHRS and CDR2 YFSETQ. CDR3 length: 15 amino acids. The ends lost 1 base at V and 4 bases at J; junction bases unmatched: 4. In DNA form, the CDR3 reads TGCGCCAGCAGCTTGACCGGACAGGGGGGCACTGAAGCTTTCTTT. This gives the protein CASSLTGQGGTEAFF.

This clonotype was found many times. This chain links TRBV6-4 with TRBJ2-1; D is unresolved. Trimming pared 2 bases from V and 6 bases from J, leaving 11 bases between. Germline CDR1 and CDR2: MRHNA and SNTAGT. The CDR3 loop spans 14 amino acids. The chain's CDR3 is CASSDSWASNEQFF. CDR3 sequence (DNA): TGTGCCAGCAGTGACAGCTGGGCGTCCAATGAGCAGTTCTTC.

The chain joins TRBV19 to TRBJ2-3, with 9 bases aligning to TRBD1. The J call is in doubt because the DNA end fits TRBJ2-1 better. This CDR3 has 14 amino acids. Per the germline V gene, CDR1 is LNHDA and CDR2 is SQIVND (reference sequence). CDR3 coding DNA: TGTGCCAGTAGTACGGACAGGGGTAGCCACGAGCAGTTCTTC. Its protein is CASSTDRGSHEQFF.

The gene calls are TRBV6-6 and TRBJ1-1, with a weak D call TRBD1 (6 bases). This CDR3 is 16 amino acids long. Trimming shortened V by 6 bases and J by 3 bases, and 20 bases separated the two germline ends. Germline V lookup: CDR1 MNHNY, CDR2 SVGAGI (reference sequence). This chain's CDR3 is CASRPRQGSRYTEAFF. CDR3 coding DNA: TGTGCCAGCAGGCCCCGGCAGGGGAGTCGCTACACTGAAGCTTTCTTT.

Notes on this clonotype: This could be a read error, since a much larger clone is one nucleotide away. The chain carries TRBV27 and TRBJ2-1; TRBD1 agrees at 11 bases. Unmatched junction bases numbered 5, after V lost 6 bases and J lost 10 bases. The CDR3 spans 13 residues. Germline CDR1 is MNHEY and CDR2 is SMNVEV (reference sequence). CDR3 in amino acids: CASRWTGGYEQFF. As DNA, the CDR3 is TGTGCCAGCAGGTGGACAGGGGGCTACGAGCAGTTCTTC.

This clonotype was counted a few times. The chain has TRBV19 and TRBJ2-1; TRBD1 or TRBD2 may be the D gene (5 bases each). The better agreement between TRBJ2-7 and the DNA end casts doubt on the J call. The germline V gene has CDR1 LNHDA and CDR2 SQIVND (reference sequence). This CDR3 is built from 14 residues. The CDR3 DNA is TGTGCCAGTAGCCGGGACGGACTCTCCTACGAGCAGTACTTC. It translates to CASSRDGLSYEQYF.

This clonotype came up once. The chain employs TRBV7-6 and TRBJ2-3; D is perhaps TRBD1 or TRBD2 (5 bases each). Germline CDR1 SGHVS, CDR2 FNYEAQ. Between the trimmed V and J ends, which lost 5 bases and 3 bases, there was a span of 12 bases. The CDR3 is 14 residues long. The DNA of the CDR3 is TGTGCCAGCAGCGCAGGATGGGGGACAGATACGCAGTATTTT. Protein product: CASSAGWGTDTQYF. The entire variable domain, with the rest obtained from reference TRBV7-6 and TRBJ2-3, is as follows: GAGVSQSPRYKVTKRGQDVALRCDPISGHVSLYWYRQALGQGPEFLTYFNYEAQQDKSGLPNDRFSAERPEGSISTLTIQRTEQRDSAMYRCASSAGWGTDTQYFGPGTRLTVL.

This clonotype occurred a few times. This chain uses TRBV2 with TRBJ1-5; D gene unclear. CDR3 length: 15 amino acids. Looked up from germline, CDR1 is SNHLY and CDR2 is FYNNEI. The V and J ends lost 6 bases and 3 bases respectively, with 15 bases between them. The DNA of the CDR3 is TGTGCCAGCAGCTCCCGATTGGGAAACAATCAGCCCCAGCATTTT. Encoded protein: CASSSRLGNNQPQHF.

This clonotype came up once. The genes are TRBV7-2 and TRBJ2-6, with 9 bases aligning to TRBD1. The J call may be wrong; the DNA end is better matched by TRBJ2-7. The CDR3 consists of 15 residues. The germline V gene encodes CDR1 SGHTA and CDR2 FQGNSA. Here the CDR3 reads CASSQQGASVAEQYF. In DNA, the CDR3 is TGTGCCAGCAGCCAACAGGGGGCCAGTGTGGCCGAGCAGTACTTC.

Points on this clonotype: The junction departs from germline at one end; a sequencing error may be responsible. The chain has TRBV6-2 or TRBV6-3 and TRBJ2-1; 9 bases fit TRBD1. Per germline, CDR1 MNHEY and CDR2 SVGEGT. The CDR3 contains 16 residues. DNA of the CDR3: TGTGCCAGCAGTGTGGCCGGGACAGGGATCACCGGGGAGCTGTACTTC. This sequence encodes CASSVAGTGITGELYF.

This clonotype was observed at least ten times. The chain links TRBV2 to TRBJ2-1; TRBD1 is a possible D gene (6 bases). The CDR3 has 14 amino acids. The V gene's germline CDR1 is SNHLY and CDR2 FYNNEI. Trimming took 7 bases from V and 0 from J, leaving 10 bases between them. CDR3 in DNA: TGTGCCAGCATGAGGGGGAGCTCCTACAATGAGCAGTTCTTC. This sequence encodes CASMRGSSYNEQFF.

The V and J genes are TRBV7-2 and TRBJ2-5; D might be TRBD1 (6 bases). The closer fit of TRBJ2-7 to the DNA end suggests the J call may be wrong. Germline CDR1 reads SGHTA; CDR2 reads FQGNSA. The CDR3 is 14 residues long. The CDR3 region has the DNA TGTGCCAGCAGCGGGGGCCCGACCTACTACGAGCAGTACTTC. This encodes CASSGGPTYYEQYF.

The chain joins TRBV12-3 or TRBV12-4 to TRBJ2-1, with 7 bases lining up with TRBD2. The CDR3 extends over 12 amino acids. The junction had 5 bases not matched to a gene; V was cut back by 1 base and J by 14 bases. The CDR3 bases are TGTGCCAGCAGTTTAGGGCTAGCGGCGGAGTTCTTC. The encoded protein is CASSLGLAAEFF.

To note about this clonotype: Since no conserved phenylalanine or tryptophan closes the CDR3, a read error is the likely cause. Because the CDR3's place on the DNA is in doubt, the DNA is left out and the CDR3 is given as listed by TCRdb. The chain joins TRBV6-1 to TRBJ2-7; TRBD2 is the table's D call, not checked against the DNA. The CDR3 spans 19 amino acids, including both terminal residues. CDR1 and CDR2 from the germline V gene are MNHNS and SASEGT. CDR3 amino acids: CASSEVRLAGGGNEQFFGS.

A few counts support this clonotype. It is likely a read error, because the conserved phenylalanine at the end of the CDR3 is missing. The DNA is left out, because the CDR3 cannot be placed on it with certainty; the CDR3 is given as TCRdb lists it. This sequence joins TRBV6-1 and TRBJ2-6; the table's D call, TRBD2, was not checked against the DNA. Per the germline V gene, CDR1 is MNHNS and CDR2 is SASEGT. The CDR3 has 9 amino acids, counting both end residues. The CDR3 sequence is CASTRSGGA.

This clonotype was observed at least ten times. V usage is TRBV19 and J usage is TRBJ1-4; tentatively, D is TRBD1 (5 bases). In germline, CDR1 is LNHDA, CDR2 SQIVND (reference sequence). V was cut by 3 bases and J by 7 bases, with 9 bases left in between. The CDR3 contains 13 residues. The CDR3 bases are TGTGCCAGTAGTATCCTGCAGGGTGAAAAACTGTTTTTT. This translates into CASSILQGEKLFF.